The 5 T cell receptor beta chains in this list originate from one sample, sequenced in a study of immune cell composition in non-small cell lung cancer. Sequencing used immunoSEQ multiplex PCR; TCRdb keeps in-frame clones, though not all of them. The sample holds around 5,000 clones, about 88% seen once. Normal lung was sampled as far from the tumour as possible, at least 3 cm. Sequencing input: non-adjacent lung tissue. The receptor source for this set is a human donor with non-small cell lung cancer. Some clones in this sample may be carry-over from other donors' samples.

The chain uses TRBV10-3 and TRBJ2-2, with no clear D. This CDR3 has 15 residues. V dropped 4 bases and J dropped 4 bases, with 13 bases sitting between them. The germline gives CDR1 ENHRY, CDR2 SYGVKD. CDR3 sequence reads: CAISVQQLSTGELFF. In nucleotides, the CDR3 is TGTGCCATCAGTGTACAACAGCTTTCCACCGGGGAGCTGTTTTTT.

The chain recombines TRBV6-1 with TRBJ2-2; TRBD1 agrees at 7 bases. The CDR3 runs 15 residues. CDR1 is MNHNS and CDR2 is SASEGT in the germline V gene. J gave up 0 bases and V 6 bases, and 4 bases lay outside the gene matches. The CDR3 DNA sequence: TGTGCCAGCAGATCCGGGACAGCGAACACCGGGGAGCTGTTTTTT. It encodes CASRSGTANTGELFF.

In its sample, this clone was seen a few times. The rearrangement joins TRBV5-5 to TRBJ1-2, with 9 bases fitting TRBD1. Trimming removed 1 base from V and 5 bases from J; junction bases left unmatched: 6. There are 15 residues in the CDR3. Germline V CDR1 and CDR2: SGHKS, YYEKEE (reference sequence). CDR3 loop: CASSLSQGARYGYTF. The CDR3 DNA reads TGTGCCAGCAGCTTGTCACAGGGGGCGCGATATGGCTACACCTTC.

The rearrangement uses TRBV2 and TRBJ2-2; 7 bases are shared with TRBD1. J was trimmed by 0 bases and V by 5 bases; bases with no gene match: 6. The CDR3 totals 16 residues. The germline V gene has CDR1 SNHLY and CDR2 FYNNEI. CDR3 loop: CASSRTTGSNTGELFF. The CDR3 DNA reads as TGTGCCAGCAGTCGAACGACAGGGTCGAACACCGGGGAGCTGTTTTTT.

V and J are TRBV29-1 and TRBJ1-1; D call uncertain. CDR3 length: 12 residues. Germline V lookup: CDR1 SQVTM, CDR2 ANQGSEA. V was cut by 6 bases and J by 4 bases, with 12 bases left in between. CDR3 in amino acids: CSVTSGGTEAFF. The CDR3, as DNA: TGCAGCGTAACGTCCGGAGGCACTGAAGCTTTCTTT.